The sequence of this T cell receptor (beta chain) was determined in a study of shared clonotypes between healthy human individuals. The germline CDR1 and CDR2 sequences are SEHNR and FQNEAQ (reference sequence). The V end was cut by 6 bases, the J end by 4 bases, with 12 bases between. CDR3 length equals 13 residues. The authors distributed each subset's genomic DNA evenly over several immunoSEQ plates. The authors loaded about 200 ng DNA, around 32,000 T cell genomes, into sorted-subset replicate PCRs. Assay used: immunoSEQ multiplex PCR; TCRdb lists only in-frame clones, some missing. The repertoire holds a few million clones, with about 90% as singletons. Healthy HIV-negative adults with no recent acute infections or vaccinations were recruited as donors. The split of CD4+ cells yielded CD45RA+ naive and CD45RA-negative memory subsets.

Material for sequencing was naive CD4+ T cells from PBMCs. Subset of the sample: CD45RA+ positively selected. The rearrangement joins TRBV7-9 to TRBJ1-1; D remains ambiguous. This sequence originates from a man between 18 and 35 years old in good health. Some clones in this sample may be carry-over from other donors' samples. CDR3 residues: CASRDEVGTEAFF. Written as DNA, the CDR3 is TGTGCCAGCAGGGACGAGGTGGGCACTGAAGCTTTCTTT.